A single TCR beta chain is shown here with its context. The sample is drawn from a study of CD8 T cells in Susac syndrome. After extraction with the RNeasy kit, about 0.45 to 1 ug of the RNA was reverse transcribed using random hexamers. With immunoSEQ multiplex PCR, TCR beta CDR3 was amplified across 54 Vbeta and 13 Jbeta. TCRdb re-called the immunoSEQ multiplex PCR reads through MiXCR, storing one row per CDR3 protein. The profile covers around 300,000 distinct CDR3 sequences, with approximately 90% appearing a single time and roughly 0.059% taken by the ten largest. In germline, CDR1 is SEHNR, CDR2 FQNEAQ (reference sequence). J gave up 3 bases and V 4 bases, and 1 base lay outside the gene matches. This CDR3 has 14 residues.

The receptor comes from a human donor with multiple sclerosis. Sequencing used CD4+ T cells from PBMCs. This chain uses TRBV7-9 with TRBJ2-2; TRBD1 matches 8 bases. The CDR3 reads CASSWDRHTGELFF. CDR3 sequence (DNA): TGTGCCAGCAGCTGGGACAGGCACACCGGGGAGCTGTTTTTT.